Below, 7 T cell receptor beta chains from the same sample are listed, as sequenced in a study of somatic mutations in cytotoxic T cells in rheumatoid arthritis. Generated by immunoSEQ multiplex PCR, the TCRdb table keeps only in-frame clones and is missing some. The sample has roughly 4,000 clones, 70% to 80% seen once; the top ten hold around 7%. The source material was CD8+ T cells sorted from blood. Source of these receptors: an adult with rheumatoid arthritis.

For the CDR3, the DNA is TGTGCCAGCAGCGCCCCAGGCAGGGGTGCGAACACCGGGGAGCTGTTTTTT. Amino acid sequence: CASSAPGRGANTGELFF. V is TRBV9 and J is TRBJ2-2; TRBD1 is a possible D gene (6 bases). The germline V gene has CDR1 SGDLS and CDR2 YYNGEE. V lost 3 bases to trimming and J lost 0 bases, with 15 bases between them. The CDR3 loop spans 17 amino acids.

This clone was counted a few times. The rearrangement links TRBV11-2 to TRBJ2-1; 10 nucleotides agree with TRBD2. This CDR3 comprises 18 residues. Germline-derived CDR1 and CDR2 are SGHAT and FQNNGV. Losses at the gene ends were 6 bases for V and 4 bases for J; bases not matched to a gene: 15. This CDR3 reads CASSPGVLAGAWYNEQFF. The CDR3 DNA reads as TGTGCCAGCAGTCCGGGGGTTCTAGCGGGGGCTTGGTACAATGAGCAGTTCTTC.

The chain combines TRBV9 with TRBJ1-1; 7 bases align to TRBD1. J was trimmed by 6 bases and V by 0 bases; bases with no gene match: 5. The CDR3 totals 14 residues. Germline loops: CDR1 SGDLS, CDR2 YYNGEE. The CDR3 loop reads CASSVDQGGPEAFF. The CDR3 nucleotides read TGTGCCAGCAGCGTAGATCAGGGGGGGCCTGAAGCTTTCTTT. The full variable domain, in which reference TRBV9 and TRBJ1-1 provide the parts outside the CDR3, is DSGVTQTPKHLITATGQRVTLRCSPRSGDLSVYWYQQSLDQGLQFLIQYYNGEERAKGNILERFSAQQFPDLHSELNLSSLELGDSALYFCASSVDQGGPEAFFGQGTRLTVV.

The chain is built from TRBV13 and TRBJ1-4, with D hard to call. This CDR3 is 15 amino acids long. Germline assignment: CDR1 PRHDT and CDR2 FYEKMQ (reference sequence). The V and J ends lost 0 bases and 7 bases respectively, with 12 bases between them. CDR3 amino acids: CASSLGPLGGEKLFF. CDR3 nucleotide sequence: TGTGCCAGCAGCTTAGGGCCCCTGGGCGGTGAAAAACTGTTTTTT. Together with reference TRBV13 and TRBJ1-4, the CDR3 gives the full variable domain: AAGVIQSPRHLIKEKRETATLKCYPIPRHDTVYWYQQGPGQDPQFLISFYEKMQSDKGSIPDRFSAQQFSDYHSELNMSSLELGDSALYFCASSLGPLGGEKLFFGSGTQLSVL.

The V and J genes are TRBV27 and TRBJ1-1, with D possibly being TRBD1 (5 bases). The CDR3 is made up of 13 amino acids. The V end lost 3 bases, the J end lost 5 bases, and 10 bases lay between the germline ends. The germline CDR1 and CDR2 sequences are MNHEY and SMNVEV (reference sequence). DNA of the CDR3: TGTGCCAGCAGTTTTGGGGCGGGTACTGAAGCTTTCTTT. It encodes CASSFGAGTEAFF.

The chain links TRBV7-7 to TRBJ2-5; 11 nucleotides line up with TRBD2. The CDR3 covers 17 residues. CDR1 is SSHAT, CDR2 FNYEAQ, per germline (reference sequence). The V gene end was trimmed by 5 bases and the J gene end by 5 bases; junction bases not matched to a gene: 13. This CDR3 is CASSPYYSGGASETQYF. CDR3 nucleotides: TGTGCCAGCAGCCCTTACTATAGCGGGGGGGCATCTGAGACCCAGTACTTC.

V and J are TRBV27 and TRBJ2-7; 8 bases are a match to TRBD1. The trim removed 2 bases at V and 5 bases at J, leaving 8 bases unmatched. In germline, CDR1 is MNHEY, CDR2 SMNVEV (reference sequence). This CDR3 spans 15 amino acids. The CDR3 sequence: CASSLKVQGAHEQYF. CDR3 bases: TGTGCCAGCAGTTTAAAGGTGCAGGGGGCCCACGAGCAGTACTTC.